The 6 T cell receptor beta chains presented below share a single source sample, sequenced in a study of blood T cell repertoires in COVID-19. Sequencing used immunoSEQ multiplex PCR; TCRdb keeps in-frame clones, though not all of them. The table shows 120,000 to 150,000 clones, with around 84% occurring only once. The sequencing input was peripheral blood. The receptors shown here come from a woman between 45 and 65 years old with acute or convalescent COVID-19.

This sequence joins TRBV7-9 and TRBJ2-7, with D perhaps matching TRBD1 (5 bases). This CDR3 region has 14 residues. V was cut by 5 bases and J by 1 base, with 12 bases left in between. Germline values: CDR1 SEHNR, CDR2 FQNEAQ (reference sequence). This CDR3 reads CASSPTGTSYEQYF. The CDR3 nucleotides read TGTGCCAGCAGCCCAACAGGAACTTCCTACGAGCAGTACTTC. Full variable domain (rest looked up from reference TRBV7-9 and TRBJ2-7): DTGVSQNPRHKITKRGQNVTFRCDPISEHNRLYWYRQTLGQGPEFLTYFQNEAQLEKSRLLSDRFSAERPKGSFSTLEIQRTEQGDSAMYLCASSPTGTSYEQYFGPGTRLTVT.

The V gene is TRBV9, the J gene TRBJ1-2, with 9 bases matching TRBD1. The CDR3 is 16 amino acids. Germline V lookup: CDR1 SGDLS, CDR2 YYNGEE. The V gene end was trimmed by 3 bases and the J gene end by 0 bases; junction bases not matched to a gene: 6. As DNA, the CDR3 is TGTGCCAGCAGCGGACCACGGACAGGGGCTAACTATGGCTACACCTTC. Amino acid sequence: CASSGPRTGANYGYTF.

This clone was picked up a small number of times. This rearrangement joins TRBV7-9 to TRBJ1-2; 9 nucleotides line up with TRBD1. Germline loops: CDR1 SEHNR, CDR2 FQNEAQ (reference sequence). The V segment lost 8 bases and the J segment 4 bases; nucleotides outside the gene matches: 5. CDR3 length equals 13 residues. CDR3 DNA: TGTGCCAGCTTTGGGACAGGGTCCTATGGCTACACCTTC. Protein sequence: CASFGTGSYGYTF.

The chain employs TRBV5-1 and TRBJ2-5; 7 bases match TRBD2. Germline CDR1 and CDR2: SGHRS and YFSETQ. Trimming cost V 3 bases and J 0 bases; bases outside gene matches: 8. The CDR3 has 16 residues. The CDR3 is CASSSTPTSDQETQYF. The CDR3 DNA follows: TGCGCCAGCAGCTCCACTCCTACTAGCGACCAAGAGACCCAGTACTTC.

The chain is built from TRBV6-5 and TRBJ1-6; TRBD1 aligns across 7 bases. CDR3 length equals 14 residues. CDR1 is MNHEY, CDR2 SVGAGI, per germline. The ends lost 7 bases at V and 7 bases at J; junction bases unmatched: 7. CDR3 nucleotides: TGTGCCAGCATGAGGGCGGGACAGAATTCACCCCTCCACTTT. It yields the protein CASMRAGQNSPLHF.

The rearrangement links TRBV6-4 to TRBJ2-7; perhaps TRBD1 as D (6 bases). CDR3 size: 19 residues. Trimming removed 0 bases from V and 0 bases from J, with 21 bases in between. CDR1 is MRHNA, CDR2 SNTAGT, per germline. For the CDR3, the DNA is TGTGCCAGCAGTGACTCCCGCCGACAGGTGATCTTGATCTCCTACGAGCAGTACTTC. Translation gives CASSDSRRQVILISYEQYF.